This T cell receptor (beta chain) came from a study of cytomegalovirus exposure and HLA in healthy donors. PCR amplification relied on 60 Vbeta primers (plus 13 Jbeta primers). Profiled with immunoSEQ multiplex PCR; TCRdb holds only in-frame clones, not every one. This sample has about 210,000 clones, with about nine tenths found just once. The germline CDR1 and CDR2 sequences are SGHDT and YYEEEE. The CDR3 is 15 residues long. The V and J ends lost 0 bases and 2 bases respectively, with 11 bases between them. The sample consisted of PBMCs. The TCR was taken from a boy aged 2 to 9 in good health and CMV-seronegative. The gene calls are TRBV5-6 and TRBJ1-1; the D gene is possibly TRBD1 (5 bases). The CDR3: CASSLARVGNTEAFF. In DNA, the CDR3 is TGTGCCAGCAGCTTGGCCAGGGTAGGAAACACTGAAGCTTTCTTT.